This T cell receptor (beta chain) comes out of a study of cytomegalovirus exposure and HLA in healthy donors. Libraries were prepared by immunoSEQ multiplex PCR; TCRdb keeps only in-frame clonotypes and omits some of them. The sample gives fewer than 65,000 clones, 89% of which show up once; over 12% is in the top ten. The V gene's germline CDR1 is LNHDA and CDR2 SQIVND (reference sequence). The CDR3 covers 15 residues. The V gene lost 4 bases and the J gene lost 2 bases, with 9 bases spanning the gap. The sequence was obtained from a young woman in good health and CMV-seronegative. Sequenced: PBMCs. The chain uses TRBV19 and TRBJ2-6, with D perhaps matching TRBD1 (6 bases). For the CDR3, the DNA is TGTGCCAGTAGTACCCGACAGGCTGGGGCCAACGTCCTGACTTTC. Encoded protein: CASSTRQAGANVLTF.